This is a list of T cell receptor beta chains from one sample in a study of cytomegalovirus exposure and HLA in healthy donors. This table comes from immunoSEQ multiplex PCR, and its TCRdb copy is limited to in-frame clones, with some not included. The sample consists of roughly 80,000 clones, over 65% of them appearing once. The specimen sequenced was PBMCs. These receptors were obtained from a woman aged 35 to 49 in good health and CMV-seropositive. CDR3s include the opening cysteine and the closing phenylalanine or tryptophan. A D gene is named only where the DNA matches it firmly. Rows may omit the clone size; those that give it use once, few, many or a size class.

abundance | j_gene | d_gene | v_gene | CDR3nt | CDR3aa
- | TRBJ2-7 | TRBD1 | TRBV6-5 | TGTGCCAGCAGCCCCCGGGACAGCGTTTCCTACGAGCAGTACTTC | CASSPRDSVSYEQYF
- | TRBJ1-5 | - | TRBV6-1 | TGTGCCAGCCGCGGGCTGGTCAATCAGCCCCAGCATTTT | CASRGLVNQPQHF
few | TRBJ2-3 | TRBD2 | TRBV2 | TGTGCCAGCAGTGCCCTAGCGGGGTCCACAGATACGCAGTATTTT | CASSALAGSTDTQYF
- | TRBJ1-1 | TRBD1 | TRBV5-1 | TGCGCCAGCAGCTCGGACAGGGGGACTGAAGCTTTCTTT | CASSSDRGTEAFF
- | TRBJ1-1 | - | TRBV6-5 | TGTGCCAGCAGTTACGGGAGCACTGAAGCTTTCTTT | CASSYGSTEAFF
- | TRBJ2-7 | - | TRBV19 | TGTGCCAGTAGTACCGGAAGCGGAGGCTACGAGCAGTACTTC | CASSTGSGGYEQYF
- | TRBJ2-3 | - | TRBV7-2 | TGTGCCAGCAGCCCCGGAGGGTCAGATACGCAGTATTTT | CASSPGGSDTQYF
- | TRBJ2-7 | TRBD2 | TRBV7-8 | TGTGCCAGCAGCCAGGGAGGGTTTTTGTACGAGCAGTACTTC | CASSQGGFLYEQYF
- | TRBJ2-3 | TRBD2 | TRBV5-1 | TGCGCCAGCAGCTTGTCGTCTAGCGGGAGTCCTACAGATACGCAGTATTTT | CASSLSSSGSPTDTQYF
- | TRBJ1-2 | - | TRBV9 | TGTGCCAGCAGCGTAGAGCTAGCTAACTATGGCTACACCTTC | CASSVELANYGYTF
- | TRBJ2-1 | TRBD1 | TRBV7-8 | TGTGCCAGCAGCTTCGGACAGGATTACAATGAGCAGTTCTTC | CASSFGQDYNEQFF
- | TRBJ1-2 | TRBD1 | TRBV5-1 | TGCGCCAGCGCCCGGGACAGGGCTAACTATGGCTACACCTTC | CASARDRANYGYTF
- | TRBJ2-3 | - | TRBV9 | TGTGCCAGCAGCCACGGAGCGGCAGATACGCAGTATTTT | CASSHGAADTQYF